Given below is one TCR beta chain in context. The data belong to a study of blood T cell repertoires in COVID-19. Study background: Researchers got acute and convalescent COVID-19 samples from the United States, Italy and Spain. The analysed material was cDNA or gDNA that came from T cells, B-cell-depleted T cells, or PBMCs.

Trimming took off 2 bases at V and 3 bases at J, with 11 bases between the two ends. CDR3 length: 15 residues. Germline CDR1 is KGHSH and CDR2 is LQKENI. Sequencing used immunoSEQ multiplex PCR; TCRdb keeps in-frame clones, though not all of them. The data contain under 50,000 clones, about 92% of them seen just once; the ten biggest clones take up around 20%. Sequenced material: peripheral blood. This chain uses TRBV18 with TRBJ1-5; D possibly corresponds to TRBD1 (5 bases). The TCR comes from a man in his sixties or seventies with active COVID-19. The CDR3 region has the DNA TGTGCCAGCTCACCAGACAGAGTCCCCAATCAGCCCCAGCATTTT. It yields the protein CASSPDRVPNQPQHF.